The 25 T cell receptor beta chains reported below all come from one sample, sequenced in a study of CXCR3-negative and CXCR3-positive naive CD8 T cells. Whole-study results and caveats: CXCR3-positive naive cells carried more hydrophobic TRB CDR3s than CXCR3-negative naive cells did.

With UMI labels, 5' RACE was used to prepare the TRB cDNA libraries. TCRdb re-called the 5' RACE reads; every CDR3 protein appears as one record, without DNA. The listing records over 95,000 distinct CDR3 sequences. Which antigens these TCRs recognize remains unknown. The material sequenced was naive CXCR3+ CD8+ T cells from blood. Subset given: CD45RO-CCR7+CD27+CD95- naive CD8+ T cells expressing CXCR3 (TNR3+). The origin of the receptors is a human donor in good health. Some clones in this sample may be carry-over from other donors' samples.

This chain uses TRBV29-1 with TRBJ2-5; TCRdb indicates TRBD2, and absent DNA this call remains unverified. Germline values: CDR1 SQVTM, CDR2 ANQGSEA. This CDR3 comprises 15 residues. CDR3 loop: CSAKLAGGPGETQYF.

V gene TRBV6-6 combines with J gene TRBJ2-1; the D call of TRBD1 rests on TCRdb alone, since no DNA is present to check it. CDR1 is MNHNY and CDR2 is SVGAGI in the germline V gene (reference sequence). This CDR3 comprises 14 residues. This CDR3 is CASSYKGYDNEQFF.

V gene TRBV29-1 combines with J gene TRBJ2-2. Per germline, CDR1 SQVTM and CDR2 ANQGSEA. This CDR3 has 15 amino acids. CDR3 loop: CSVEFGHLNTGELFF.

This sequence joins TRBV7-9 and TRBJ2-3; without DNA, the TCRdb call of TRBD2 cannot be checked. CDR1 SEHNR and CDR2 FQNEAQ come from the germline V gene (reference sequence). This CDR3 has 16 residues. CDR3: CASSSSGGDSTDTQYF.

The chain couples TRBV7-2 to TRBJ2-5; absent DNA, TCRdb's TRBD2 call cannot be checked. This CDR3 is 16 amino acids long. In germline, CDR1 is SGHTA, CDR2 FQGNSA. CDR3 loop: CASSSGLAGVRETQYF.

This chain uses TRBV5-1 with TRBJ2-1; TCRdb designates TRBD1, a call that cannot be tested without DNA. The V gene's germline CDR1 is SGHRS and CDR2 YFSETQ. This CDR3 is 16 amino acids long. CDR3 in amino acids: CASKAGTGSSYNEQFF.

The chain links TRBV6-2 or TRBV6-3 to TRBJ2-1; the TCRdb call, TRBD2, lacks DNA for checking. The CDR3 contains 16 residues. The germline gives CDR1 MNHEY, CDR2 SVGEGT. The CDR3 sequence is CASRSGLAVLYNEQFF.

CDR3 sequence reads: CASSQEGLVGETQYF. The gene calls are TRBV4-2 and TRBJ2-5; TCRdb designates TRBD2, a call that cannot be tested without DNA. Germline values: CDR1 LGHNA, CDR2 YNFKEQ. The CDR3 covers 15 residues.

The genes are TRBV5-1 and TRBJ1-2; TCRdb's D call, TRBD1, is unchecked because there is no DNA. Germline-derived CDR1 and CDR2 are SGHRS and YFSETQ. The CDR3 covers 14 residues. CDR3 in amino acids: CASSLAHTGESYTF.

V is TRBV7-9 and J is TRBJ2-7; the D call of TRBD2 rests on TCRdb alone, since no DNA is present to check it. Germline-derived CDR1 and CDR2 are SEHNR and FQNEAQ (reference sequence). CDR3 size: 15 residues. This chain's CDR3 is CASRGRSGVVYEQYF.

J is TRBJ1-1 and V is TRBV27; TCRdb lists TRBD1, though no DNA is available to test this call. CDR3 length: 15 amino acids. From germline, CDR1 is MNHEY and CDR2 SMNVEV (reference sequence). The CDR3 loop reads CASSGAGGLDTEAFF.

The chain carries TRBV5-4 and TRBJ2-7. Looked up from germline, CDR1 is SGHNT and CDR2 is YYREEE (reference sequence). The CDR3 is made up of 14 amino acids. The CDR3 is CASSLGRDSYEQYF.

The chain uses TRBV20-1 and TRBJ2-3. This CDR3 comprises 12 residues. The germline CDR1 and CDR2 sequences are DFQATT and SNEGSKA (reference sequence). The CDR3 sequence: CSALDQMGTQYF.

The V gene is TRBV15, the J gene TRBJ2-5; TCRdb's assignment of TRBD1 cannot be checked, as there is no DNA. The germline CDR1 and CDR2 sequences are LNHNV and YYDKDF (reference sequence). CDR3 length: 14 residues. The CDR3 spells CATSPWAGQETQYF.

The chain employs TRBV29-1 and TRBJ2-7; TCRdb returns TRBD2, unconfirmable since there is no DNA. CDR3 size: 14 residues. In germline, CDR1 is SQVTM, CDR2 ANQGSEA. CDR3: CSVETGLAPYEQYF.

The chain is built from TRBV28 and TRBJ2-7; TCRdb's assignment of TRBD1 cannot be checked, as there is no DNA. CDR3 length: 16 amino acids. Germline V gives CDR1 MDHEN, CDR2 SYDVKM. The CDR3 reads CASSPVGGGGRYEQYF.

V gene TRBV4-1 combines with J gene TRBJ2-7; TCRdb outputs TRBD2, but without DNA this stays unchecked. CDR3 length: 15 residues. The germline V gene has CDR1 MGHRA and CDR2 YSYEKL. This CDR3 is CASSQGRTSGTEQYF.

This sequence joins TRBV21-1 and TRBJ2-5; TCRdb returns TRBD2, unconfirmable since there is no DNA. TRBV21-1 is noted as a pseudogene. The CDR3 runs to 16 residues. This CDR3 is CASSKGPRLAQETQYF.

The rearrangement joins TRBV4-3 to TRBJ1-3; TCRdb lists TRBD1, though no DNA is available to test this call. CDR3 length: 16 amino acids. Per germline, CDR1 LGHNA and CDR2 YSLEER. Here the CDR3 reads CASSQGTGNSGNTIYF.

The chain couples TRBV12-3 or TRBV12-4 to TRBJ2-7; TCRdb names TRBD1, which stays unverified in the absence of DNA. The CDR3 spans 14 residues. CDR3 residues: CASSGQASSYEQYF.

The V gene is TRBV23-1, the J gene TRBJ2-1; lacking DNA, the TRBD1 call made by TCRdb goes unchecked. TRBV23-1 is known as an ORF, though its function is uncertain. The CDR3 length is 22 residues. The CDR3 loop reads CASSQPRADRGNDPYSYNEQFF.

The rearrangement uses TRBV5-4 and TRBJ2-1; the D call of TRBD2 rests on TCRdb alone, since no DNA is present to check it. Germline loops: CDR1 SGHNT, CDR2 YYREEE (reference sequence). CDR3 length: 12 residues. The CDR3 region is CASSLGGVEQFF.

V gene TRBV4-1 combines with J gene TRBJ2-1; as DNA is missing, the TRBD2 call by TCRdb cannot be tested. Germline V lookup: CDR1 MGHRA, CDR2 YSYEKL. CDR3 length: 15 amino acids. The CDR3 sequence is CASSQVGGGSDEQFF.

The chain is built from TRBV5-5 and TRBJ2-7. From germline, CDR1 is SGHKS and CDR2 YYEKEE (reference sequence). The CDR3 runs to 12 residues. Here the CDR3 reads CASSLEFVEQYF.

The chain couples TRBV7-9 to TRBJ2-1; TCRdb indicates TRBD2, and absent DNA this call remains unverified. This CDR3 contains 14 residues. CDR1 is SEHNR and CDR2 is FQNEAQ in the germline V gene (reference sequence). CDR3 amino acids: CASSLVGGGNEQFF.